Presented here are 17 T cell receptor beta chains from one specimen sequenced in a study of a mutant IDH1 vaccine in newly diagnosed glioma. Profiled with immunoSEQ multiplex PCR; TCRdb holds only in-frame clones, not every one. The sample records approximately 38,000 clones, over 75% being singletons. Time point noted: week 5, during vaccination. One vaccine dose held 300 ug of mutant IDH1 20-mer peptide and came with topical imiquimod. Their antigens are not known. Sample: PBMCs, taken from a glioma patient whose treatment included an IDH1 peptide vaccine. The receptors shown here come from a man in his forties with glioma.

This chain joins TRBV28 and TRBJ1-4; the D gene is possibly TRBD1 (6 bases). V dropped 3 bases and J dropped 8 bases, with 16 bases sitting between them. Germline V gene data show CDR1 as MDHEN and CDR2 as SYDVKM. The CDR3 covers 15 residues. The CDR3 loop is CASSFGRGAGEKLFF. The CDR3 DNA reads TGTGCCAGCAGTTTCGGTCGGGGGGCTGGGGAAAAACTGTTTTTT.

This chain links TRBV5-6 with TRBJ1-2, with D maybe TRBD1 (5 bases). V lost 4 bases and J lost 3, with 10 bases in between. This CDR3 contains 13 residues. The germline V gene has CDR1 SGHDT and CDR2 YYEEEE. CDR3 sequence (DNA): TGTGCCAGCAGCCGCAGGGTCGACTATGGCTACACCTTC. Amino acids: CASSRRVDYGYTF.

The CDR3 DNA reads TGTGCCAGCAGCCAGGACACAGGGGCCCCCTTGTACTTC. This translates into CASSQDTGAPLYF. The chain has TRBV14 and TRBJ2-4; 7 nucleotides line up with TRBD1. The CDR3 is made up of 13 amino acids. Germline V lookup: CDR1 SGHDN, CDR2 FVKESK. The trim removed 3 bases at V and 15 bases at J, leaving 11 bases unmatched.

This chain connects TRBV19 to TRBJ2-7; no definite D call. V was shortened by 5 bases and J by 2 bases, with 7 bases between the two germline ends. The CDR3 sequence is 12 residues long. Germline CDR1 and CDR2: LNHDA and SQIVND (reference sequence). CDR3 sequence reads: CASSSETYEQYF. In DNA, the CDR3 is TGTGCCAGTAGTTCCGAGACCTACGAGCAGTACTTC.

This chain connects TRBV11-3 to TRBJ2-3; D may be TRBD1 or TRBD2 (6 bases each). Trimming shortened V by 4 bases and J by 6 bases, and 17 bases separated the two germline ends. This CDR3 has 15 residues. Germline V gives CDR1 SGHNT, CDR2 YENEEA. The DNA of the CDR3 is TGTGCCAGCAGCTCGTCTATGGGGGGCGACGATACGCAGTATTTT. This sequence encodes CASSSSMGGDDTQYF.

This clone was recorded once. The chain joins TRBV5-1 to TRBJ2-1; 9 nucleotides agree with TRBD2. This CDR3 comprises 18 residues. The V gene end was trimmed by 2 bases and the J gene end by 4 bases; junction bases not matched to a gene: 13. Germline V CDR1 and CDR2: SGHRS, YFSETQ. The CDR3, as DNA: TGCGCCAGCAGCTTTCCCAACCGCCCTAGCGGGGATTACAATGAGCAGTTCTTC. Amino acids: CASSFPNRPSGDYNEQFF.

The J gene is TRBJ2-1, the V gene TRBV5-1, with D possibly TRBD2 on 6 matching bases. CDR1 is SGHRS, CDR2 YFSETQ, per germline. V was pared by 3 bases and J by 6 bases, with 13 bases between. The CDR3 covers 14 residues. CDR3 nucleotides: TGCGCCAGCAGCTCCTCGGGACTTTCCAATGAGCAGTTCTTC. Protein product: CASSSSGLSNEQFF.

The chain carries TRBV5-5 and TRBJ1-3, with D maybe TRBD1 (6 bases). V lost 0 bases, J lost 0 bases, and 7 bases lay in between. This CDR3 has 15 amino acids. Germline V gene data show CDR1 as SGHKS and CDR2 as YYEKEE (reference sequence). CDR3 sequence (DNA): TGTGCCAGCAGCTTGGCGGACAGCTCTGGAAACACCATATATTTT. It specifies CASSLADSSGNTIYF.

The chain employs TRBV5-6 and TRBJ2-5; TRBD2 matches at 7 bases. J was trimmed by 0 bases and V by 2 bases; bases with no gene match: 7. CDR3 length: 16 residues. Per the germline V gene, CDR1 is SGHDT and CDR2 is YYEEEE. CDR3 residues: CASSFSRELYQETQYF. DNA for the CDR3: TGTGCCAGCAGCTTCTCGCGGGAGCTATACCAAGAGACCCAGTACTTC.

This clone was observed a few times. V usage is TRBV10-3 and J usage is TRBJ2-7; 7 bases are a match to TRBD1. This CDR3 comprises 14 residues. J was trimmed by 5 bases and V by 6 bases; bases with no gene match: 10. Per germline, CDR1 ENHRY and CDR2 SYGVKD. This CDR3 reads CAISQTGLGNEQYF. CDR3 DNA sequence: TGTGCCATCAGCCAGACAGGGTTGGGGAACGAGCAGTACTTC.

The J gene is TRBJ2-1, the V gene TRBV19; 13 bases map to TRBD2. Germline assignment: CDR1 LNHDA and CDR2 SQIVND (reference sequence). With V trimmed by 8 bases and J by 7 bases, 5 bases remained unmatched. The CDR3 loop spans 14 amino acids. The CDR3 DNA follows: TGTGCCAGTCGCCGGACTAGCGGGAGTAATGAGCAGTTCTTC. This codes for CASRRTSGSNEQFF.

The genes are TRBV5-6 and TRBJ1-2, with D tentatively TRBD1 (5 bases). This CDR3 has 13 amino acids. V was clipped by 1 base and J by 2 bases, with 6 bases between them. The germline V gene encodes CDR1 SGHDT and CDR2 YYEEEE. CDR3 in DNA: TGTGCCAGCAGCTTGCGGGGGAACTATGGCTACACCTTC. Protein product: CASSLRGNYGYTF.

The table lists this clone with a count of one. J is TRBJ2-6 and V is TRBV6-5; D is possibly TRBD2 (5 bases). The CDR3 extends over 14 amino acids. V gave up 6 bases and J gave up 1 base, with 7 bases separating them. Germline CDR1 and CDR2: MNHEY and SVGAGI. The DNA of the CDR3 is TGTGCCAGCAGCACGGGGTCTGGGGCCAACGTCCTGACTTTC. It specifies CASSTGSGANVLTF.

The rearrangement uses TRBV4-2 and TRBJ1-5; a possible D gene is TRBD1 (6 bases). The CDR3 covers 14 residues. V shed 2 bases and J shed 12 bases, with 17 bases lying between them. From germline, CDR1 is LGHNA and CDR2 YNFKEQ. The CDR3 sequence is CASSQFLKPGHQHF. CDR3 DNA: TGTGCCAGCAGCCAATTTTTAAAGCCGGGACACCAGCATTTT.

V is TRBV25-1 and J is TRBJ2-1; a weak D match, TRBD1 (5 bases). The CDR3 has 15 amino acids. Germline assignment: CDR1 MGHDK and CDR2 SYGVNS. V was pared by 2 bases and J by 2 bases, with 10 bases between. CDR3 sequence: CASSEMAGTYNEQFF. The CDR3 nucleotides read TGTGCCAGCAGTGAAATGGCAGGGACCTACAATGAGCAGTTCTTC.

The chain couples TRBV7-8 to TRBJ1-1; unclear D gene. Germline V lookup: CDR1 SGHVS, CDR2 FQNEAQ. The CDR3 totals 14 residues. V was trimmed by 4 bases and J by 8 bases, leaving 17 bases between them. As DNA, the CDR3 is TGTGCCAGCAGCTCTCCTCACGGGGTAATCGAAGCTTTCTTT. Translating gives CASSSPHGVIEAFF.

The gene calls are TRBV10-3 and TRBJ2-7; the match to TRBD2 covers 7 bases. This CDR3 comprises 14 residues. V lost 4 bases, J lost 2 bases, and 5 bases stayed unmatched. Per germline, CDR1 ENHRY and CDR2 SYGVKD. The chain's CDR3 is CAISGGRVPYEQYF. DNA of the CDR3: TGTGCCATCAGTGGGGGGAGGGTCCCCTACGAGCAGTACTTC.